A single sample is the source of the 27 T cell receptor beta chains below, sequenced in a study of cytomegalovirus exposure and HLA in healthy donors. Primers included in the PCR were 60 Vbeta and 13 Jbeta primers. The protocol was immunoSEQ multiplex PCR, while the TCRdb copy is restricted to in-frame clones and leaves out a portion. The top ten hold under 13% of the sample, which has about 130,000 clones, around four fifths seen once. The sequenced sample consisted of PBMCs. The receptors come from a young man in good health and CMV-seropositive.

This clone has more than one count but fewer than ten. The rearrangement joins TRBV4-3 to TRBJ2-6; D not resolved. Per germline, CDR1 LGHNA and CDR2 YSLEER. This CDR3 has 16 amino acids. Between the trimmed V and J ends, which lost 0 bases and 1 base, there was a span of 7 bases. Here the CDR3 reads CASSQEVGSGANVLTF. The CDR3 nucleotides read TGCGCCAGCAGCCAAGAGGTCGGGTCTGGGGCCAACGTCCTGACTTTC.

In its sample, this clone was seen a few times. V gene TRBV30 combines with J gene TRBJ1-1; TRBD1 matches 7 bases. This CDR3 is 12 amino acids long. In germline, CDR1 is GTSNPN, CDR2 SVGIG (reference sequence). Trimming cost V 0 bases and J 5 bases; bases outside gene matches: 0. The CDR3 sequence is CAWSVQGTEAFF. In DNA form, the CDR3 reads TGTGCCTGGAGTGTACAGGGGACTGAAGCTTTCTTT.

Remarks on this clone: Different DNA sequences within this sample yield the same CDR3. J is TRBJ1-1 and V is TRBV6-5; TRBD1 aligns across 7 bases. The junction had 4 bases not matched to a gene; V was cut back by 0 bases and J by 0 bases. Germline assignment: CDR1 MNHEY and CDR2 SVGAGI. CDR3 length: 16 residues. In DNA, the CDR3 is TGTGCCAGCAGTTACTCTAACAGGGGATTGAACACTGAAGCTTTCTTT. Protein sequence: CASSYSNRGLNTEAFF.

The chain joins TRBV2 to TRBJ2-7, with a possible D match to TRBD1 (6 bases). Germline V lookup: CDR1 SNHLY, CDR2 FYNNEI. CDR3 length: 14 residues. Trimming cost V 5 bases and J 3 bases, with 14 bases left between them. DNA for the CDR3: TGTGCCAGCAGTCCCGGGACAAGAGACTACGAGCAGTACTTC. Translation gives CASSPGTRDYEQYF.

This sequence joins TRBV4-1 and TRBJ2-5; TRBD1 matches 8 bases. After removal of 4 bases from V and 1 base from J, the junction contained 5 bases not matched to a gene. Germline V gene sequence: CDR1 MGHRA, CDR2 YSYEKL. The CDR3 length is 15 residues. The CDR3 sequence: CASSRAGTGQETQYF. The CDR3 coding sequence is TGCGCCAGCAGCCGGGCCGGGACAGGCCAAGAGACCCAGTACTTC.

The V and J genes are TRBV10-3 and TRBJ2-5; TRBD2 matches 12 bases. The V gene's germline CDR1 is ENHRY and CDR2 SYGVKD. This CDR3 is 14 amino acids long. With 5 bases clipped from V and 3 bases from J, the junction kept 1 base outside the gene matches. Written as DNA, the CDR3 is TGTGCCATCAGTAGACTAGCGGGAGAAGAGACCCAGTACTTC. It specifies CAISRLAGEETQYF.

The rearrangement uses TRBV19 and TRBJ1-2; 8 bases line up with TRBD1. V lost 5 bases to trimming and J lost 8 bases; unmatched junction nucleotides: 13. This CDR3 is 15 amino acids long. CDR1 is LNHDA and CDR2 is SQIVND in the germline V gene (reference sequence). CDR3 amino acids: CASSVPGQEASGYTF. Written as DNA, the CDR3 is TGTGCCAGTAGTGTACCGGGACAGGAAGCATCGGGCTACACCTTC. The full variable domain, in which reference TRBV19 and TRBJ1-2 provide the parts outside the CDR3, is DGGITQSPKYLFRKEGQNVTLSCEQNLNHDAMYWYRQDPGQGLRLIYYSQIVNDFQKGDIAEGYSVSREKKESFPLTVTSAQKNPTAFYLCASSVPGQEASGYTFGSGTRLTVV.

The chain has TRBV30 and TRBJ1-1; TRBD1 aligns across 7 bases. After removal of 2 bases from V and 1 base from J, the junction contained 10 bases not matched to a gene. In germline, CDR1 is GTSNPN, CDR2 SVGIG (reference sequence). The CDR3 length is 16 residues. CDR3 region: CAWSPLTGRSNTEAFF. The CDR3 region has the DNA TGTGCCTGGAGTCCTTTGACAGGGAGATCGAACACTGAAGCTTTCTTT. The full variable domain, in which reference TRBV30 and TRBJ1-1 provide the parts outside the CDR3, is SQTIHQWPATLVQPVGSPLSLECTVEGTSNPNLYWYRQAAGRGLQLLFYSVGIGQISSEVPQNLSASRPQDRQFILSSKKLLLSDSGFYLCAWSPLTGRSNTEAFFGQGTRLTVV.

The rearrangement joins TRBV6-1 to TRBJ1-5; the D is unclear. CDR3 size: 13 residues. The V gene's germline CDR1 is MNHNS and CDR2 SASEGT. Trimming pared 7 bases from V and 6 bases from J, leaving 13 bases between. CDR3 protein: CASTGELFQPQHF. In nucleotides, the CDR3 is TGTGCCAGCACGGGAGAGCTCTTTCAGCCCCAGCATTTT.

On this clone: Germline and junction disagree at one end, which may indicate a read error. The rearrangement links TRBV7-7 to TRBJ2-7, with 14 bases lining up with TRBD2. The CDR3 spans 15 residues. Germline V gives CDR1 SSHAT, CDR2 FNYEAQ (reference sequence). The CDR3 sequence: CASSAGLAGVSEQYF. The CDR3 DNA reads TGTGCTAGCAGCGCGGGACTAGCGGGAGTAAGCGAGCAGTACTTC. Using reference TRBV7-7 and TRBJ2-7 for the parts outside the CDR3, the full variable domain is GAGVSQSPRYKVTKRGQDVTLRCDPISSHATLYWYQQALGQGPEFLTYFNYEAQPDKSGLPSDRFSAERPEGSISTLTIQRTEQRDSAMYRCASSAGLAGVSEQYFGPGTRLTVT.

The CDR3 DNA is TGTGCCAGCAGCCCGAGCGGGAGCCCCTACAATGAGCAGTTCTTC. It codes for CASSPSGSPYNEQFF. The V gene is TRBV7-3, the J gene TRBJ2-1; 8 nucleotides align to TRBD2. The CDR3 covers 15 residues. V shed 5 bases, J shed 2 bases, and the junction held 5 bases outside the gene matches. From germline, CDR1 is SGHTA and CDR2 FQGTGA.

The J gene is TRBJ2-1, the V gene TRBV4-3; 14 bases are a match to TRBD2. CDR3 length: 19 amino acids. Germline V gene data show CDR1 as LGHNA and CDR2 as YSLEER. After removal of 0 bases from V and 6 bases from J, the junction contained 10 bases not matched to a gene. The CDR3 sequence: CASSQDMTSGRVVSNEQFF. The DNA for the CDR3 is TGCGCCAGCAGCCAAGATATGACTAGCGGGAGGGTGGTGAGCAATGAGCAGTTCTTC.

This sequence joins TRBV2 and TRBJ2-1, with D possibly matching TRBD2 (6 bases). The CDR3 contains 14 residues. Trimming pared 7 bases from V and 1 base from J, leaving 11 bases between. Germline assignment: CDR1 SNHLY and CDR2 FYNNEI. The CDR3 DNA follows: TGTGCCAGCAAGGTAGCGGATTCCTACAATGAGCAGTTCTTC. It specifies CASKVADSYNEQFF.

The chain is built from TRBV29-1 and TRBJ1-1, with 11 bases aligning to TRBD1. The trim removed 7 bases at V and 5 bases at J, leaving 6 bases unmatched. The V gene's germline CDR1 is SQVTM and CDR2 ANQGSEA. CDR3 size: 13 residues. The CDR3 sequence: CSAGQGAETEAFF. Here the CDR3 DNA reads TGCAGCGCCGGACAGGGGGCAGAGACTGAAGCTTTCTTT.

V gene TRBV5-4 combines with J gene TRBJ1-2, with unresolved D. This CDR3 has 14 amino acids. CDR1 is SGHNT, CDR2 YYREEE, per germline (reference sequence). V lost 2 bases, J lost 4 bases, and 12 bases lay in between. The CDR3 coding sequence is TGTGCCAGCAGCTTAGGAGGATTGGCCTATGGCTACACCTTC. The encoded protein is CASSLGGLAYGYTF.

The chain recombines TRBV2 with TRBJ2-5; 10 nucleotides agree with TRBD2. V was pared by 7 bases and J by 2 bases, with 4 bases of the junction left unmatched. The CDR3 is 14 residues long. Germline V gives CDR1 SNHLY, CDR2 FYNNEI. As DNA, the CDR3 is TGTGCCAGCACCCTAGCGGGAGAACAAGAGACCCAGTACTTC. This encodes CASTLAGEQETQYF.

This chain links TRBV23-1 with TRBJ2-4; D unresolved. TRBV23-1 is an ORF; its function is uncertain. Trimming shortened V by 0 bases and J by 1 base, and 7 bases separated the two germline ends. This CDR3 is built from 15 residues. As DNA, the CDR3 is TGCGCCAGCAGTCAATCGTGGGCGGCCAAAAACATTCAGTACTTC. Its translation is CASSQSWAAKNIQYF.

The chain joins TRBV7-8 to TRBJ2-3; 9 bases match TRBD2. CDR1 is SGHVS and CDR2 is FQNEAQ in the germline V gene. The junction had 5 bases not matched to a gene; V was cut back by 5 bases and J by 2 bases. This CDR3 has 15 amino acids. As DNA, the CDR3 is TGTGCCAGCAGCGGAGCGGGGGGATACACAGATACGCAGTATTTT. Translation: CASSGAGGYTDTQYF.

V is TRBV18 and J is TRBJ1-2; D not resolved. CDR1 is KGHSH and CDR2 is LQKENI in the germline V gene. The CDR3 is 18 residues long. With 3 bases removed from V and 2 bases from J, the gap between germline ends came to 22 bases. This chain's CDR3 is CASSPRFTVPYLNYGYTF. As DNA, the CDR3 is TGTGCCAGCTCACCGCGATTTACAGTCCCCTACCTAAACTATGGCTACACCTTC. The full variable domain, completed using reference TRBV18 and TRBJ1-2, is NAGVMQNPRHLVRRRGQEARLRCSPMKGHSHVYWYRQLPEEGLKFMVYLQKENIIDESGMPKERFSAEFPKEGPSILRIQQVVRGDSAAYFCASSPRFTVPYLNYGYTFGSGTRLTVV.

The chain uses TRBV19 and TRBJ1-2; 7 bases are shared with TRBD1. Losses at the gene ends were 7 bases for V and 4 bases for J; bases not matched to a gene: 15. CDR3 size: 16 residues. Germline V CDR1 and CDR2: LNHDA, SQIVND (reference sequence). The CDR3 sequence: CASTPGDSRTTYGYTF. The CDR3 DNA is TGTGCCAGTACCCCCGGGGACAGCCGAACCACCTATGGCTACACCTTC.

The CDR3 nucleotides are TGTGCCAGCAGCACCAGGACAGGCGCTAGCACAGATACGCAGTATTTT. This codes for CASSTRTGASTDTQYF. The chain has TRBV7-9 and TRBJ2-3; 7 nucleotides match TRBD1. The V segment lost 5 bases and the J segment 0 bases; nucleotides outside the gene matches: 8. CDR1 and CDR2 from the germline V gene are SEHNR and FQNEAQ (reference sequence). This CDR3 comprises 16 residues.

This chain connects TRBV7-3 to TRBJ2-6, with 8 bases fitting TRBD2. CDR3 length equals 20 residues. Germline values: CDR1 SGHTA, CDR2 FQGTGA. The ends lost 3 bases at V and 0 bases at J; junction bases unmatched: 13. The CDR3 DNA reads TGTGCCAGCAGCTTCTCCCCCGGGCTAGCGGGCAACTCTGGGGCCAACGTCCTGACTTTC. Translating it yields CASSFSPGLAGNSGANVLTF.

This rearrangement joins TRBV29-1 to TRBJ2-7; TRBD1 matches 7 bases. Germline lookup yields CDR1 SQVTM and CDR2 ANQGSEA. The junction had 8 bases not matched to a gene; V was cut back by 4 bases and J by 2 bases. The CDR3 consists of 14 residues. This CDR3 is CSVGPITGAYEQYF. The DNA of the CDR3 is TGCAGCGTTGGCCCGATAACAGGGGCCTACGAGCAGTACTTC.

The chain recombines TRBV4-3 with TRBJ2-3; D not resolved. The germline gives CDR1 LGHNA, CDR2 YSLEER. The CDR3 runs to 16 residues. Trimming stripped 0 bases from V and 0 bases from J, with 10 bases between. This CDR3 is CASSQEPAVSTDTQYF. Here the CDR3 DNA reads TGCGCCAGCAGCCAAGAGCCGGCGGTTAGCACAGATACGCAGTATTTT.

The genes are TRBV7-3 and TRBJ2-3; D unclear. The V end was cut by 9 bases, the J end by 0 bases, with 10 bases between. Germline-derived CDR1 and CDR2 are SGHTA and FQGTGA. The CDR3 has 13 residues. The CDR3: CASRKTSTDTQYF. The DNA for the CDR3 is TGTGCCAGTCGGAAGACTAGCACAGATACGCAGTATTTT.

The chain recombines TRBV6-5 with TRBJ1-4; D is ambiguous. The CDR3 sequence is 13 residues long. V shed 7 bases and J shed 9 bases, with 15 bases lying between them. Germline loops: CDR1 MNHEY, CDR2 SVGAGI. CDR3 in amino acids: CASMRGSVKKLFF. DNA for the CDR3: TGTGCCAGCATGCGGGGTTCGGTAAAAAAACTGTTTTTT.

A single count supports this clone. The gene calls are TRBV29-1 and TRBJ2-7; TRBD2 aligns across 10 bases. This CDR3 comprises 15 residues. After removal of 4 bases from V and 4 bases from J, the junction contained 10 bases not matched to a gene. Germline V gene data show CDR1 as SQVTM and CDR2 as ANQGSEA. CDR3 sequence: CSVVRLAGASYEQYF. CDR3 nucleotides: TGCAGCGTTGTCCGGCTAGCGGGAGCGTCGTACGAGCAGTACTTC.